The TCR beta chain described here comes from a study of graft-versus-host responses after intestinal transplantation. Overall study context: All recipients got anti-thymocyte globulin induction, then tacrolimus and steroids for approximately three years.

Researchers processed graft tissue to release intraepithelial and lamina propria lymphocytes. A remark on this clone: The antigen is unknown.

In germline, CDR1 is LNHNV, CDR2 YYDKDF (reference sequence). The CDR3 extends over 13 amino acids. This table comes from immunoSEQ multiplex PCR, and its TCRdb copy is limited to in-frame clones, with some not included. The repertoire includes 37,000 or so clones, roughly 87% of them detected once, and under 20% sits in the top ten. Study results and limitations: Some patients had graft-donor T cell macrochimerism. In their allografts, the ratios of graft-versus-host to host-versus-graft T cell clones were high. Early post-transplant HvG declines were associated with peak circulating GvH clone levels.

The receptor was isolated from a human patient who received an intestinal transplant, so some T cells may come from the graft donor. The sample consisted of ileum tissue, taken approximately 210 days after intestinal transplant. V usage is TRBV15 and J usage is TRBJ2-5; a possible D gene is TRBD1 (5 bases). Judging by the DNA end, TRBJ2-7 fits better; the J call may be wrong. CDR3 coding DNA: TGTGCCACCAGCAGAGATTCAGGGAACGAGCAGTACTTC. Its translation is CATSRDSGNEQYF.